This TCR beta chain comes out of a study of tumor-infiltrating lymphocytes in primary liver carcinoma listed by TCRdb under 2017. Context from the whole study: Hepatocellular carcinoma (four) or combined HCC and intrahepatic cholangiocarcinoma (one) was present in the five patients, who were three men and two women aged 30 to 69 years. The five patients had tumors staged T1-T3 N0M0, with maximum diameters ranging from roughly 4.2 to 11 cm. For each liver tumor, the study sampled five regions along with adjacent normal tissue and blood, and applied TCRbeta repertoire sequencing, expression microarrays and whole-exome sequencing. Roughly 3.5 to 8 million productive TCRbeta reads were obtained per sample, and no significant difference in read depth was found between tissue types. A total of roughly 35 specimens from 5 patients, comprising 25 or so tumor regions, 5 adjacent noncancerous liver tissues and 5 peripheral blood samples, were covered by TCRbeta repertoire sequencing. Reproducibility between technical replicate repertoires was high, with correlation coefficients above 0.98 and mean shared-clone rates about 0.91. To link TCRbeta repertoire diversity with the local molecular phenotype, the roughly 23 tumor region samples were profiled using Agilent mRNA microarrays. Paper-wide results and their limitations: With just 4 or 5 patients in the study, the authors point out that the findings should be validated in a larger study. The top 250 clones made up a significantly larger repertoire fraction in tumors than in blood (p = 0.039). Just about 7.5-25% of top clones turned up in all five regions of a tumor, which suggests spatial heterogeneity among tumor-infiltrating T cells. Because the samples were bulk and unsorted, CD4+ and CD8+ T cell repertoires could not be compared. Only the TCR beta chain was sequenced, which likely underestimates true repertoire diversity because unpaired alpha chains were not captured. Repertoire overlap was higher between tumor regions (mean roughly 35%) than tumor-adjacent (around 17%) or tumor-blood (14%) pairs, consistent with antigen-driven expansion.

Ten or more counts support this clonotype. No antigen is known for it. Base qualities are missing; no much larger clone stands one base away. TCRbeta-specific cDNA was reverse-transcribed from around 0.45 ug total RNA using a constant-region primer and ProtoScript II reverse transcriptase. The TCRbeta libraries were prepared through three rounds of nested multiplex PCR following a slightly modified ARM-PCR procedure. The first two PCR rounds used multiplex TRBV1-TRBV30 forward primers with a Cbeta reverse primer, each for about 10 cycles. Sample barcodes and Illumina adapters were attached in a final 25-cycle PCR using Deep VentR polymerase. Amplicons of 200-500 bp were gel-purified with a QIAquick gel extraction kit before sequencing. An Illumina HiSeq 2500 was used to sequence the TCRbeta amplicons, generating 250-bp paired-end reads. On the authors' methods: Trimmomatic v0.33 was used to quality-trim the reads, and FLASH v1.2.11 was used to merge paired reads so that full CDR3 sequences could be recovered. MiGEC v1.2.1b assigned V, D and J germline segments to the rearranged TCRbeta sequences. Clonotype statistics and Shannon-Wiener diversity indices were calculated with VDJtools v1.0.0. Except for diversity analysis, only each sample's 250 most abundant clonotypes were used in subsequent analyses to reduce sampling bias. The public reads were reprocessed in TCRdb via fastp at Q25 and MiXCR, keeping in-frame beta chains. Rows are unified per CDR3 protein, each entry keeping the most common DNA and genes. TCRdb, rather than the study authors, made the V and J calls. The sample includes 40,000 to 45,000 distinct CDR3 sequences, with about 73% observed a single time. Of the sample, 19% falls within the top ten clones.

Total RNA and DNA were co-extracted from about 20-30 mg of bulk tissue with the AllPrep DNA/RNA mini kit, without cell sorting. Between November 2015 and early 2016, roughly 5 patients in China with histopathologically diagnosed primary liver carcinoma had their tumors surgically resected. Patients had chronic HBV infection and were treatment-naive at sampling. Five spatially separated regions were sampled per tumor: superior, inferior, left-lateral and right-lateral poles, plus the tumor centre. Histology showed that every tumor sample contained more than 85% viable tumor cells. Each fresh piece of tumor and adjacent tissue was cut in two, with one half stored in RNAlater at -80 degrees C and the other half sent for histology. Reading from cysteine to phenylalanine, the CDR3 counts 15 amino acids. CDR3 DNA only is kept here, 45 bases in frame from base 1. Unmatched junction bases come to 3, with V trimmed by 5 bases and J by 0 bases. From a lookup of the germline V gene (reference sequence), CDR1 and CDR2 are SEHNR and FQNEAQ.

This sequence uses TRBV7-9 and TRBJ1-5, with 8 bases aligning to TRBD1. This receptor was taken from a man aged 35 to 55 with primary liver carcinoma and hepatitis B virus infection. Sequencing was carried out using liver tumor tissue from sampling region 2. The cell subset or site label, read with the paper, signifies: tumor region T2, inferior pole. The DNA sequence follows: TGTGCCAGCAGCCCCGACAGGGGTAGCAATCAGCCCCAGCATTTT. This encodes CASSPDRGSNQPQHF.